This T cell receptor beta chain was obtained from a study of cytomegalovirus exposure and HLA in healthy donors. Study details: As an earlier analysis found, 150 million to 200 million T cells yielded approximately 100 million unique TCR beta sequences. Samples from HLA-typed donors yielded about 85 million unique TCRs in an early data release.

Trimming left V 0 bases short and J 8 bases short, with 15 bases between. CDR3 length: 16 amino acids. The germline V gene encodes CDR1 SGHNT and CDR2 YYREEE (reference sequence). Primers: 60 Vbeta forward and 13 Jbeta reverse. Using immunoSEQ multiplex PCR, the repertoire was profiled, and TCRdb retains in-frame clones only, with some absent. The sample includes 150,000 to 200,000 clones, approximately 90% of them seen just once. The sequenced material came from PBMCs. The chain combines TRBV5-4 with TRBJ1-6, with D tentatively TRBD1 (5 bases). The clonotype originates from a boy aged 2 to 10 in good health and CMV-seronegative. CDR3 bases: TGTGCCAGCAGCTTGGCTGGCAGGGTTAGACATTCACCCCTCCACTTT. Protein sequence: CASSLAGRVRHSPLHF.